This is a list of T cell receptor beta chains from one sample in a study of CD8 T cells in Susac syndrome. TCRdb fed the immunoSEQ multiplex PCR reads into MiXCR, producing one record per CDR3 protein. The table records under 200,000 distinct CDR3 sequences, roughly 92% of them present only once. Sequenced sample: CD4+ T cells from PBMCs. These TCRs come from a human donor with Susac syndrome. CDR3s include the opening cysteine and the closing phenylalanine or tryptophan. The D gene is left open where the match is weak. The size of a clone is reported for some rows only, either as once, few or many, or as a class for expanded clones.

J	D	size	V	DNA	CDR3
TRBJ2-5	TRBD2	.	TRBV5-6	TGTGCCAGCTCCCATAGGGCGCGGGGGGAAGAGACCCAGTACTTC	CASSHRARGEETQYF
TRBJ2-3	.	.	TRBV18	TGTGCCAGCTCACGGTCAGAAGATACGCAGTATTTT	CASSRSEDTQYF
TRBJ1-6	TRBD1	.	TRBV20-1	TGCAGTGCCCAGGGGGGACAGTTTAATTCACCCCTCCACTTT	CSAQGGQFNSPLHF
TRBJ1-1	.	.	TRBV5-1	TGCGCCAGCCAAGAGTCTCTCCGACGGAACACTGAAGCTTTCTTT	CASQESLRRNTEAFF
TRBJ2-1	.	.	TRBV7-2	TGTGCCAGCAGCCCTCCAGGACGCCCCATTTCCAATGAGCAGTTCTTC	CASSPPGRPISNEQFF
TRBJ1-5	.	once	TRBV5-6	TGTGCCAGCAGCTTGAGAGGGAGGCCACAGCCCCAGCATTTT	CASSLRGRPQPQHF
TRBJ2-3	TRBD2	.	TRBV7-2	TGTGCCAGCAGCCCGACTAGCGGGGGGGCCCCACGGGGGGAGTATTTT	CASSPTSGGAPRGEYF
TRBJ1-1	.	.	TRBV29-1	TGCAGCGGGACCCCCTATGGGTTAGGCGCTGAAGCTTTCTTT	CSGTPYGLGAEAFF
TRBJ2-6	.	once	TRBV10-3	TGTGCCATCAGTCGGAGGTCTGGGGCCAACGTCCTGACTTTC	CAISRRSGANVLTF
TRBJ1-2	.	.	TRBV4-1	TGCGCCAGCAGCCAAAATGACAGACCCTATGGCTACACCTTC	CASSQNDRPYGYTF
TRBJ2-4	.	.	TRBV28	TGTGCCAGCCGGACACCAGCCAAAAACATTCAGTACTTC	CASRTPAKNIQYF
TRBJ2-2	.	.	TRBV19	TGTGCCAGCCAGGGGAGGACCGGGGAGCTGTTTTTT	CASQGRTGELFF
TRBJ2-5	TRBD2	.	TRBV4-2	TGTGCCAGCAGCCAAGAGGGAGGGGCAAGCCAGTACTTC	CASSQEGGASQYF
TRBJ1-4	.	.	TRBV20-1	TGCACCGCAGGAGGCGCGACAGGAGACGAAAAACTGTTTTTT	CTAGGATGDEKLFF
TRBJ2-1	TRBD2	.	TRBV15	TGTGCCACCAGCAGAGGTATAGCGGGGGGTCGGGATGAGCAGTTCTTC	CATSRGIAGGRDEQFF
TRBJ1-2	.	.	TRBV14	TGTGCCAGCAGCCAAGAGGGCAGGGCGACTTCTTATGGCTACACCTTC	CASSQEGRATSYGYTF
TRBJ1-2	TRBD1	.	TRBV9	TGTGCCAGCAGCGCCCAAGGACAGGACTATGGCTACACCTTC	CASSAQGQDYGYTF
TRBJ2-2	.	.	TRBV30	TGTGCCTGGAGTGCCCAAAACACCGGGGAGCTGTTTTTT	CAWSAQNTGELFF
TRBJ2-1	.	.	TRBV9	TGTGCCAGCAGCGTAGGGCTGGGAAGGAGGGGCCTTTACAATGAGCAGTTCTTC	CASSVGLGRRGLYNEQFF
TRBJ1-6	.	.	TRBV12-3/TRBV12-4	TGTGCCAGCAGTCGCGCGGACAGTAATTCACCCCTCCACTTT	CASSRADSNSPLHF
TRBJ2-7	.	.	TRBV6-5	TGTGCCACCAGTTACGGCAAGGACTACGAGCAGTACTTC	CATSYGKDYEQYF
TRBJ1-2	.	.	TRBV3-1	TGTGCCAGCAGCCAAGCGGGGAGACAGGTCCCAGGGGGCTACACCTTC	CASSQAGRQVPGGYTF
TRBJ2-3	.	once	TRBV20-1	TGCAGTGCCCCTCGCGGGGGCACAGATACGCAGTATTTT	CSAPRGGTDTQYF
TRBJ2-7	.	.	TRBV5-1	TGCGCCAGCAGCTTGGAGGCAAGTTGGGTCTACGAGCAGTACTTC	CASSLEASWVYEQYF
TRBJ1-2	.	.	TRBV7-2	TGTGCCAGCAGCTTATTTTCCCCCGGTTTCGGAACTGGTGGCTACACCTTC	CASSLFSPGFGTGGYTF
TRBJ2-5	.	once	TRBV7-9	TGTGCCAGCAGCCGACTATCAGAGACCCAGTACTTC	CASSRLSETQYF
TRBJ1-5	TRBD1	.	TRBV6-1	TGTGCCAGCAACGCCCTTGGAGGGGGCGCGGGTCAGCCCCAGCATTTT	CASNALGGGAGQPQHF
TRBJ2-1	.	.	TRBV11-2	TGTGCCAGCAGCTTCACGGGGGTTAATGAGCAGTTCTTC	CASSFTGVNEQFF
TRBJ2-1	TRBD1	.	TRBV5-4	TGTGCCAGCAGACCCGGGACAGGGGGATACAATGAGCAGTTCTTC	CASRPGTGGYNEQFF
TRBJ1-2	.	.	TRBV2	TGTGCCAGCAGCCCTGGCTATGGCTACACCTTC	CASSPGYGYTF
TRBJ2-7	.	.	TRBV15	TGTGCCACCAGCAGAGATAGGGGGGGGCACTCCTACGAGCAGTACTTC	CATSRDRGGHSYEQYF
TRBJ1-1	TRBD1	once	TRBV5-4	TGTGCCAGCAGCTTGGCCCTCGGGACAGCGAACACTGAAGCTTTCTTT	CASSLALGTANTEAFF
TRBJ2-5	TRBD1	few	TRBV30	TGTGCCTCGGGACAGCAAGAGACCCAGTACTTC	CASGQQETQYF
TRBJ2-1	.	.	TRBV9	TGTGCCAGCAGCGTAGAAGGCGGGCCTTATGGTTTTGAGCAGTTCTTC	CASSVEGGPYGFEQFF
TRBJ1-3	.	.	TRBV3-1	TGTGCCAGCAGACAGGAACAAGGAAGCGCAAACACCATATATTTT	CASRQEQGSANTIYF
TRBJ2-2	.	.	TRBV7-9	TGTGCCAGCAGGTCTGAAATCAACACCGGGGAGCTGTTTTTT	CASRSEINTGELFF
TRBJ2-3	TRBD1	.	TRBV7-9	TGTGCCAGCAGCCCCGGGACAGGGGGAACAGTTGGGCTCACAGATACGCAGTATTTT	CASSPGTGGTVGLTDTQYF
TRBJ1-2	TRBD1	.	TRBV2	TGTGCCAGCAGATTATGGACAGGGACGGTTGGCTACACCTTC	CASRLWTGTVGYTF
TRBJ2-3	TRBD2	once	TRBV6-6	TGTGCCAGCAGTTACCAAGCGGGGGCAGGGGATACGCAGTATTTT	CASSYQAGAGDTQYF
TRBJ2-3	TRBD2	few	TRBV12-3/TRBV12-4	TGTGCCAGCAGTCCTAGCGGGGGAGCAGATACGCAGTATTTT	CASSPSGGADTQYF
TRBJ2-7	TRBD2	.	TRBV5-1	TGCGCCAGCAGCGCCAGCGGGGAGCGCTACGAGCAGTACTTC	CASSASGERYEQYF
TRBJ1-1	.	.	TRBV5-4	TGTGCCAGCAGTCCCGGTAGGGCGAAGAACACTGAAGCTTTCTTT	CASSPGRAKNTEAFF
TRBJ2-1	TRBD2	.	TRBV5-6	TGTGCCAGCAGAAGCGGGGGCAATGAGCAGTTCTTC	CASRSGGNEQFF
TRBJ1-2	.	.	TRBV30	TGTGCCTGGGCCCCGGGGGCCGACTATGGCTACACCTTC	CAWAPGADYGYTF
TRBJ1-2	TRBD1	.	TRBV29-1	TGCAGCGTTGAAGTCCCCGACCGGGACAGGGGGCGGGACTATGGCTACACCTTC	CSVEVPDRDRGRDYGYTF
TRBJ2-5	.	.	TRBV5-4	TGTGCCAGCAGCTTGTCCCCGGGACAACAGTACCAAGAGACCCAGTACTTC	CASSLSPGQQYQETQYF
TRBJ2-1	.	.	TRBV5-6	TGTGCCAGCAGCTTGATGGGGGCCGGTGAGCAGTTCTTC	CASSLMGAGEQFF
TRBJ2-7	TRBD1	.	TRBV3-1	TGTGCCAGCAGTCGAGGAACAGGGGGCTACGAGCAGTACTTC	CASSRGTGGYEQYF
TRBJ1-2	.	.	TRBV30	TGTGCCTGGAGAACCCATGGCTACACCTTC	CAWRTHGYTF
TRBJ2-3	TRBD2	.	TRBV20-1	TGCAGTGCGTCCCGGGGGCAAAGAGCGGGGGGGCATACAGATACGCAGTATTTT	CSASRGQRAGGHTDTQYF
TRBJ1-1	.	.	TRBV29-1	TGCAGCGCTGGCGAGCAGGGAAGAAACACTGAAGCTTTCTTT	CSAGEQGRNTEAFF
TRBJ2-1	TRBD1	.	TRBV3-1	TGTGCCAGCAGCCGACCGGGACAGGGGATAAGTGTCTTC	CASSRPGQGISVF
TRBJ2-3	.	.	TRBV7-2	TGTGCCAGCAGCTTACAAGGGCCGCCCACAGATACGCAGTATTTT	CASSLQGPPTDTQYF
TRBJ2-3	.	.	TRBV5-4	TGTGCCAGCAGCTCAGGACAGCTTCTGGATACGCAGTATTTT	CASSSGQLLDTQYF